The rows below give T cell receptor beta chains drawn from one sample of a study of T cells in Graves' hyperthyroidism and ophthalmopathy. Via MiXCR, TCRdb re-called the multiplex PCR reads, giving one row per CDR3 protein. The table has 500,000 to 650,000 distinct CDR3 sequences, 14% seen once. Sequenced material: blood. Source of these receptors: a woman in her thirties or forties with Graves' hyperthyroidism. CDR3s include the opening cysteine and the closing phenylalanine or tryptophan. The order of the fields is D gene, V gene, J gene, clone size, CDR3 DNA, CDR3 protein. The D gene is left open where the match is weak. Size is stated for part of the rows, as once, few or many counts, or as a class when the clone is expanded.

>-|TRBV24-1|TRBJ2-3|many
TGTGCCACCAGTGATCGCTACCCCGGTGAAGGCACAGATACGCAGTATTTT
CATSDRYPGEGTDTQYF
>-|TRBV3-1|TRBJ2-7|many
TGTGCCAGCAGCCAAGTTTCCTCCATGGGGGAGCAGTACTTC
CASSQVSSMGEQYF
>-|TRBV7-8|TRBJ1-1|many
TGTGCCAGCAGCTTATTTCAGACGGACACTGAAGCTTTCTTT
CASSLFQTDTEAFF
>TRBD1|TRBV3-1|TRBJ2-7|-
TGTGCCAGCAGCCAAGTGGCGGGACAGGGCTACGAGCAGTACTTC
CASSQVAGQGYEQYF
>TRBD1|TRBV4-1|TRBJ1-2|-
TGCGCCAGCAGCCAAGGACAGGGGGTCAACTATGGCTACACCTTC
CASSQGQGVNYGYTF
>-|TRBV5-1|TRBJ2-1|-
TGCGCCAGCAGCTTGGCGGGGCTGGATGAGCGGTTCTTC
CASSLAGLDERFF
>-|TRBV12-3/TRBV12-4|TRBJ1-1|-
TGTGCCAGCAGACAGGGACCTGTGAACACTGAAGCTTTCTTT
CASRQGPVNTEAFF
>-|TRBV29-1|TRBJ2-3|-
TGCAGCGGGGGGGCCGGAGATACGCAGTATTTT
CSGGAGDTQYF
>-|TRBV20-1|TRBJ1-3|-
TGCAGTGCTAGAGGCATAGGGGCCAGAAACACCATATATTTT
CSARGIGARNTIYF
>-|TRBV20-1|TRBJ2-2|many
TGCAGTGCCATGGGTTCGAACACCGGGGAGCTGTTTTTT
CSAMGSNTGELFF
>TRBD2|TRBV2|TRBJ2-2|few
TGTGCCAGCACCGGGAGGGCGAACACCGGGGAGCTGTTTTTT
CASTGRANTGELFF
>-|TRBV30|TRBJ1-3|many
TGTGCCTGGAGTGTTTCGAGCGGAAACACCATATATTTT
CAWSVSSGNTIYF
>TRBD2|TRBV6-1|TRBJ2-1|few
TGTGCCAGCAGTGACACTAGCGGTCGTGGGAATGAGCAGTTCTTC
CASSDTSGRGNEQFF
>-|TRBV5-5|TRBJ1-5|few
TGTGCCAGCAGCATCGAGGGGAGCGACAATCAGCCCCAGCATTTT
CASSIEGSDNQPQHF
>-|TRBV3-1|TRBJ1-4|few
TGTGCCAGCAGCCAAGAGGGGGGAAATGAAAAACTGTTTTTT
CASSQEGGNEKLFF
>-|TRBV7-3|TRBJ2-3|many
TGTGCCAGCAGCGCAGCAGGACTTAGCACAGATACGCAGTATTTT
CASSAAGLSTDTQYF
>-|TRBV28|TRBJ2-7|many
TGTGCCAGCAGTTTAGGAGGGGGACATCAGACACAAGACGGCTACGAGCAGTACTTC
CASSLGGGHQTQDGYEQYF
>TRBD2|TRBV27|TRBJ2-7|many
TGTGCCAGCAGTTTATGGGCGGGAGGGCCGAGGTACGAGCAGTACTTC
CASSLWAGGPRYEQYF
>TRBD2|TRBV6-1|TRBJ2-5|many
TGTGCCAGCAGTGAACCGGGACTAGTTCGGTACTTC
CASSEPGLVRYF
>-|TRBV12-3/TRBV12-4|TRBJ2-5|few
TGTGCCAGCAGTTTAGGAGGGCCCCAAGAGACCCAGTACTTC
CASSLGGPQETQYF
>TRBD1|TRBV20-1|TRBJ2-3|-
TGCAGTGCTAAGACAGGGGGGGTTTTGGATACGCAGTATTTT
CSAKTGGVLDTQYF
>TRBD2|TRBV20-1|TRBJ2-1|many
TGCAGTGCTACTCAGCAGCGGGGCTACAATGAGCAGTTCTTC
CSATQQRGYNEQFF
>TRBD2|TRBV30|TRBJ2-7|-
TGTGCCTGGAGTTTGGGGACTAGCGGGAGATCCTACGAGCAGTACTTC
CAWSLGTSGRSYEQYF
>TRBD1|TRBV30|TRBJ1-2|-
TGTGCCTGGACCTCAATCGGGGGAGGGACAGGGGGTGGCTACACCTTC
CAWTSIGGGTGGGYTF
>-|TRBV12-3/TRBV12-4|TRBJ1-2|many
TGTGCCAGCAGCCCGGGGGCCTATGGCTACACCTTC
CASSPGAYGYTF
>-|TRBV13|TRBJ2-7|many
TGTGCCAGCAGCTTAGGCGGGAGTTCTTTGTACGAGCAGTACTTC
CASSLGGSSLYEQYF
>TRBD2|TRBV7-9|TRBJ2-7|many
TGTGCCAGCAGCCCGGGACTAGTAGGCGGCGAGCAGTACTTC
CASSPGLVGGEQYF
>-|TRBV4-1|TRBJ2-1|-
TGCGCCAGCAGCTATGGGAAAGACAGTTCCTACAATGAGCAGTTCTTC
CASSYGKDSSYNEQFF
>TRBD2|TRBV5-1|TRBJ2-1|-
TGCGCCAGCAGCTTGGCCGGCGGTAGCGGGAATGAGCAGTTCTTC
CASSLAGGSGNEQFF
>-|TRBV6-1|TRBJ1-6|-
TGTGCCAGCAGTGAAGCGCTTCCGGGGAGCTCCTATAATTCACCCCTCCACTTT
CASSEALPGSSYNSPLHF
>TRBD1|TRBV6-1|TRBJ2-1|many
TGTGCCAGCAGTGGACAGGACAGGGGTGATGAGCAGTTCTTC
CASSGQDRGDEQFF
>-|TRBV10-3|TRBJ2-7|many
TGTGCCATCAGTGCTCGTGAAGTCTCCTACGAGCAGTACTTC
CAISAREVSYEQYF
>TRBD2|TRBV20-1|TRBJ2-7|many
TGCAGTGCTAACCGCGGGACTAGCGGGAGGTACGAGCAGTACTTC
CSANRGTSGRYEQYF
>TRBD1|TRBV6-1|TRBJ2-1|many
TGTGCCAGCGGCGGGACAGGCGAGAGCTCCTACAATGAGCAGTTCTTC
CASGGTGESSYNEQFF
>-|TRBV28|TRBJ2-7|-
TGTGCCAGCAGTTTATGCTGTCAGGGTTGGTTCGAGCAGTACTTC
CASSLCCQGWFEQYF
>TRBD2|TRBV12-5|TRBJ2-3|many
TGTGCTAGTGGTTTTAGCGGGAGCACAGATACGCAGTATTTT
CASGFSGSTDTQYF
>-|TRBV11-2|TRBJ2-1|many
TGTGCCAGCATCCCGAGTGGGGGGCTTCGTAATGAGCAGTTCTTC
CASIPSGGLRNEQFF
>-|TRBV4-2|TRBJ1-2|few
TGTGCCAGCAGCCAAGATCTGCGGTCTTTTGAGGGCTACACCTTC
CASSQDLRSFEGYTF
>-|TRBV30|TRBJ1-1|many
TGTGCCTGGACTCGGGGTTTCGCTGAAGCTTTCTTT
CAWTRGFAEAFF
>-|TRBV28|TRBJ1-6|-
TGTGCCAGCAGCCCACAGGGTTATTCACCCCTCCACTTT
CASSPQGYSPLHF